What follows are 23 T cell receptor beta chains derived from one specimen sequenced in a study of beta chain features in type 1 diabetes. Whole-study findings and limits: A moderate, significant TCRB CDR3 shortening appeared in type 1 diabetes across four CD4+ subsets.

The whole isolated RNA underwent reverse transcription, so sequencing captured expressed TCRB transcripts. The method was immunoSEQ multiplex PCR; TCRdb's version includes in-frame clones alone and lacks a portion of them. The sample holds about 53,000 clones, 50% to 75% seen once. Antigen specificity for these receptors is unknown. Specimen: stem cell memory CD4+ T cells from blood. The receptors derive from a woman aged 25 to 39 with type 1 diabetes.

The genes are TRBV19 and TRBJ1-5, with 7 bases matching TRBD1. The CDR3 is 19 residues long. Germline V gives CDR1 LNHDA, CDR2 SQIVND (reference sequence). J gave up 0 bases and V 5 bases, and 16 bases lay outside the gene matches. CDR3 coding DNA: TGTGCCAGTAGTCCGGACGGACAGGTGATGGGGTATAGCAATCAGCCCCAGCATTTT. Encoded protein: CASSPDGQVMGYSNQPQHF.

The genes are TRBV7-6 and TRBJ1-1, with D perhaps matching TRBD1 (5 bases). CDR3 length: 17 amino acids. Germline CDR1 is SGHVS and CDR2 is FNYEAQ. V shed 2 bases and J shed 1 base, with 17 bases lying between them. The DNA for the CDR3 is TGTGCCAGCAGCTTACCCGGGGCGGGAGGAGGGAACACTGAAGCTTTCTTT. Amino acids: CASSLPGAGGGNTEAFF.

The DNA of the CDR3 is TGCGCCAGCAGCTTGACGACTAGCCCCACAGATACGCAGTATTTT. Its translation is CASSLTTSPTDTQYF. The gene calls are TRBV5-1 and TRBJ2-3; TRBD2 aligns across 7 bases. Unmatched junction bases numbered 4, after V lost 1 base and J lost 2 bases. The CDR3 totals 15 residues. The germline V gene encodes CDR1 SGHRS and CDR2 YFSETQ.

The chain has TRBV7-2 and TRBJ2-2, with D perhaps matching TRBD2 (6 bases). Germline assignment: CDR1 SGHTA and CDR2 FQGNSA. The CDR3 extends over 13 amino acids. The V and J ends lost 1 base and 8 bases respectively, with 8 bases between them. As DNA, the CDR3 is TGTGCCAGCAGCTTAGGTCGGGGGGGGGAGCTGTTTTTT. It specifies CASSLGRGGELFF.

The chain recombines TRBV5-6 with TRBJ2-7; maybe TRBD1 (6 bases). Germline assignment: CDR1 SGHDT and CDR2 YYEEEE. Trimming took off 1 base at V and 3 bases at J, with 17 bases between the two ends. This CDR3 spans 16 amino acids. In DNA, the CDR3 is TGTGCCAGCAGCTTGTCCACCGACTGGGACATCTACGAGCAGTACTTC. Its translation: CASSLSTDWDIYEQYF. Variable domain in full (rest from reference TRBV5-6 and TRBJ2-7): DAGVTQSPTHLIKTRGQQVTLRCSPKSGHDTVSWYQQALGQGPQFIFQYYEEEERQRGNFPDRFSGHQFPNYSSELNVNALLLGDSALYLCASSLSTDWDIYEQYFGPGTRLTVT.

CDR3 loop: CASSQKRQGWYEQYF. CDR3 nucleotides: TGTGCCAGCAGCCAAAAAAGACAGGGGTGGTACGAGCAGTACTTC. This chain uses TRBV14 with TRBJ2-7; TRBD1 aligns across 8 bases. This CDR3 comprises 15 residues. Germline V gives CDR1 SGHDN, CDR2 FVKESK. Trimming cost V 2 bases and J 4 bases; bases outside gene matches: 7.

In the case of this clone: At one of its ends the junction is not consistent with the germline gene, which may arise from a read error. This chain uses TRBV6-5 with TRBJ1-1; D unresolved. The CDR3 has 11 residues. CDR1 MNHEY and CDR2 SVGAGI come from the germline V gene. CDR3 amino acids: CASSYEAEAFF. CDR3 nucleotides: TGTGCCAGCAGTTACGAGGCTGAGGCTTTCTTT.

The chain couples TRBV28 to TRBJ1-5; D ambiguous. In germline, CDR1 is MDHEN, CDR2 SYDVKM. CDR3 length: 11 amino acids. Trimming took 5 bases from V and 3 from J, leaving 2 bases between them. CDR3 DNA: TGTGCCAGCAGTCTCAATCAGCCCCAGCATTTT. Amino acids: CASSLNQPQHF.

The chain uses TRBV14 and TRBJ1-1; a possible D gene is TRBD1 (5 bases). The CDR3 totals 14 residues. The V end was cut by 1 base, the J end by 3 bases, with 9 bases between. Germline assignment: CDR1 SGHDN and CDR2 FVKESK. CDR3 nucleotides: TGTGCCAGCAGCCAAGTAGGGGTTGACACTGAAGCTTTCTTT. The encoded protein is CASSQVGVDTEAFF.

The chain links TRBV4-1 to TRBJ2-1; 7 bases are shared with TRBD2. Unmatched junction bases numbered 1, after V lost 0 bases and J lost 2 bases. This CDR3 has 15 residues. Germline V gene lookup returns CDR1 MGHRA and CDR2 YSYEKL. In DNA form, the CDR3 reads TGCGCCAGCAGCCAAGATGGGACTACCTACAATGAGCAGTTCTTC. Its protein is CASSQDGTTYNEQFF.

V gene TRBV7-3 combines with J gene TRBJ1-1; 8 bases are shared with TRBD1. V gave up 2 bases and J gave up 5 bases; unmatched junction bases: 7. This CDR3 contains 15 residues. The V gene's germline CDR1 is SGHTA and CDR2 FQGTGA. This CDR3 reads CASSLGTGGLTEAFF. CDR3 DNA: TGTGCCAGCAGCTTAGGCACAGGGGGTCTGACTGAAGCTTTCTTT.

The chain carries TRBV30 and TRBJ1-1; D not resolved. The CDR3 sequence is 13 residues long. Germline CDR1 is GTSNPN and CDR2 is SVGIG (reference sequence). V was pared by 1 base and J by 2 bases, with 8 bases between. The CDR3 DNA reads as TGTGCCTGGAGTGCCCTACCCAACACTGAAGCTTTCTTT. Amino acids: CAWSALPNTEAFF.

The chain carries TRBV7-9 and TRBJ2-1, with 7 bases matching TRBD2. Trimming at V came to 6 bases and at J to 1 base, leaving 9 bases not matched to a gene. The CDR3 loop spans 16 amino acids. CDR1 SEHNR and CDR2 FQNEAQ come from the germline V gene (reference sequence). As DNA, the CDR3 is TGTGCCAGCAGTCCCGGGACTACGATATCCTACAATGAGCAGTTCTTC. This encodes CASSPGTTISYNEQFF.

The rearrangement links TRBV2 to TRBJ2-5; maybe TRBD1 (6 bases). CDR1 is SNHLY and CDR2 is FYNNEI in the germline V gene. V was trimmed by 3 bases and J by 1 base, leaving 12 bases between them. This CDR3 region has 15 residues. This chain's CDR3 is CASSDVGAAQETQYF. CDR3 sequence (DNA): TGTGCCAGCAGTGACGTGGGGGCGGCCCAAGAGACCCAGTACTTC.

This clone was picked up a small number of times. The J gene is TRBJ2-5, the V gene TRBV7-9, with 8 bases matching TRBD2. The V segment lost 5 bases and the J segment 5 bases; nucleotides outside the gene matches: 13. CDR1 is SEHNR, CDR2 FQNEAQ, per germline (reference sequence). The CDR3 runs to 16 residues. The CDR3 DNA reads as TGTGCCAGCAGCCGATGGGGGAGCGGGAGAAGGGAGACCCAGTACTTC. This gives the protein CASSRWGSGRRETQYF. Together with reference TRBV7-9 and TRBJ2-5, the CDR3 gives the full variable domain: DTGVSQNPRHKITKRGQNVTFRCDPISEHNRLYWYRQTLGQGPEFLTYFQNEAQLEKSRLLSDRFSAERPKGSFSTLEIQRTEQGDSAMYLCASSRWGSGRRETQYFGPGTRLLVL.

In DNA form, the CDR3 reads TGCAGCGTTGAACGAGGAGGGGGGGACGAGCAGTACTTC. Protein: CSVERGGGDEQYF. V is TRBV29-1 and J is TRBJ2-7, with a weak D call TRBD2 (7 bases). Deletions cut 2 bases from V and 5 bases from J, with 13 bases between. CDR1 SQVTM and CDR2 ANQGSEA come from the germline V gene. The CDR3 has 13 amino acids.

The rearrangement links TRBV5-1 to TRBJ2-1; D not certain. The germline V gene encodes CDR1 SGHRS and CDR2 YFSETQ. The CDR3 contains 15 residues. Trimming cost V 4 bases and J 0 bases, with 11 bases left between them. Here the CDR3 reads CASSAVRNSYNEQFF. CDR3 DNA sequence: TGCGCCAGCAGCGCGGTGCGGAACTCCTACAATGAGCAGTTCTTC.

The rearrangement joins TRBV14 to TRBJ2-1, with D uncertain. Germline CDR1 reads SGHDN; CDR2 reads FVKESK. The CDR3 loop spans 14 amino acids. V gave up 0 bases and J gave up 5 bases, with 8 bases separating them. The chain's CDR3 is CASSQDLSDNEQFF. In nucleotides, the CDR3 is TGTGCCAGCAGCCAAGATCTGTCAGACAATGAGCAGTTCTTC.

The rearrangement links TRBV14 to TRBJ1-1; D is uncertain. The CDR3 is made up of 13 amino acids. Between the trimmed V and J ends, which lost 1 base and 3 bases, there was a span of 6 bases. Germline V gene data show CDR1 as SGHDN and CDR2 as FVKESK. The CDR3 sequence: CASSQVSDTEAFF. CDR3 DNA sequence: TGTGCCAGCAGCCAAGTTAGCGACACTGAAGCTTTCTTT. Filled out from reference TRBV14 and TRBJ1-1, the complete variable domain reads EAGVTQFPSHSVIEKGQTVTLRCDPISGHDNLYWYRRVMGKEIKFLLHFVKESKQDESGMPNNRFLAERTGGTYSTLKVQPAELEDSGVYFCASSQVSDTEAFFGQGTRLTVV.

The rearrangement joins TRBV4-1 to TRBJ1-2; 8 nucleotides match TRBD1. CDR3 size: 14 residues. V lost 0 bases to trimming and J lost 6 bases; unmatched junction nucleotides: 3. Germline CDR1 and CDR2: MGHRA and YSYEKL. The CDR3 sequence: CASSQEDRVNGYTF. The CDR3 region has the DNA TGCGCCAGCAGCCAAGAGGACAGGGTGAATGGCTACACCTTC.

CDR3 DNA sequence: TGTGCCAGCAGCAAAGTCCCGGGGATCGAGCAGTACTTC. Protein product: CASSKVPGIEQYF. The gene calls are TRBV21-1 and TRBJ2-7; the table's TRBD2 call for D was not verified on the DNA. TRBV21-1 is designated a pseudogene. This CDR3 contains 13 residues.

V gene TRBV19 combines with J gene TRBJ2-2, with 9 nucleotides matching TRBD2. This CDR3 spans 17 amino acids. Germline CDR1 is LNHDA and CDR2 is SQIVND (reference sequence). After removal of 3 bases from V and 2 bases from J, the junction contained 7 bases not matched to a gene. CDR3 sequence reads: CASSIASGILNTGELFF. For the CDR3, the DNA is TGTGCCAGTAGTATTGCTAGCGGGATCCTTAACACCGGGGAGCTGTTTTTT.

The V call is TRBV5-6, the J call TRBJ2-7; D is unresolved. This CDR3 comprises 13 residues. Looked up from germline, CDR1 is SGHDT and CDR2 is YYEEEE. V lost 0 bases and J lost 3, with 7 bases in between. The CDR3 DNA reads as TGTGCCAGCAGCTTGGACAGAAACTACGAGCAGTACTTC. Encoded protein: CASSLDRNYEQYF.